A single sample gave rise to the 8 T cell receptor beta chains below, sequenced in a study of T cells in Graves' hyperthyroidism and ophthalmopathy. Amplification yielded TCR beta CDR3 regions, with RNA transcripts as the source. The TCR CDR3 was amplified in a first-round RT-PCR using the HTBI primer set. One entry per CDR3 protein, called by TCRdb with MiXCR from the multiplex PCR reads. In the table there are approximately 330,000 distinct CDR3 sequences, around a fifth of which are singletons. Input material: blood. The source of these receptors is a woman between 45 and 60 years old with Graves' hyperthyroidism.

The genes are TRBV20-1 and TRBJ1-6, with D perhaps matching TRBD1 (5 bases). In germline, CDR1 is DFQATT, CDR2 SNEGSKA (reference sequence). Between the trimmed V and J ends, which lost 1 base and 4 bases, there was a span of 8 bases. The CDR3 runs to 14 residues. The CDR3 coding sequence is TGCAGTGCTAGAGTGGGGGGGTATAATTCACCCCTCCACTTT. Translated, it gives CSARVGGYNSPLHF.

CDR3 DNA sequence: TGTGCCAGCAGTTACCGGGGGCGGGGGGGCAGGCATGAGCAGTTCTTC. This translates into CASSYRGRGGRHEQFF. The chain uses TRBV6-6 and TRBJ2-1, with 9 bases identical to TRBD2. Trimming took 2 bases from V and 8 from J; bases not matched to a gene: 10. Germline CDR1 is MNHNY and CDR2 is SVGAGI (reference sequence). The CDR3 sequence is 16 residues long.

The chain carries TRBV6-1 and TRBJ2-7; D perhaps matches TRBD1 (7 bases). CDR3 length equals 15 residues. Looked up from germline, CDR1 is MNHNS and CDR2 is SASEGT. V was clipped by 2 bases and J by 1 base, with 12 bases between them. CDR3: CASSEWQGGSYEQYF. Here the CDR3 DNA reads TGTGCCAGCAGTGAATGGCAGGGGGGTTCCTACGAGCAGTACTTC.

This clonotype was observed at least ten times. The CDR3 is CASSSGAGTGELFF. The CDR3 bases are TGTGCCAGCAGTTCGGGGGCCGGAACCGGGGAGCTGTTTTTT. The chain carries TRBV12-3 or TRBV12-4 and TRBJ2-2, with D perhaps given as TRBD1 or TRBD2 (6 bases each). There are 14 residues in the CDR3. V lost 4 bases to trimming and J lost 5 bases, with 11 bases between them.

This clonotype was observed many times. The V gene is TRBV18, the J gene TRBJ2-3, with 7 positions matching TRBD2. The germline gives CDR1 KGHSH, CDR2 LQKENI. The CDR3 length is 15 residues. The ends lost 3 bases at V and 1 base at J; junction bases unmatched: 4. The CDR3: CASSPLAARTDTQYF. CDR3 bases: TGTGCCAGCTCACCCCTAGCGGCTCGCACAGATACGCAGTATTTT. The whole variable domain, remainder taken from reference TRBV18 and TRBJ2-3, is NAGVMQNPRHLVRRRGQEARLRCSPMKGHSHVYWYRQLPEEGLKFMVYLQKENIIDESGMPKERFSAEFPKEGPSILRIQQVVRGDSAAYFCASSPLAARTDTQYFGPGTRLTVL.

This clonotype was picked up a small number of times. This rearrangement joins TRBV9 to TRBJ2-3; D gene unclear. Germline V gene data show CDR1 as SGDLS and CDR2 as YYNGEE. Deletions cut 1 base from V and 2 bases from J, with 8 bases between. The CDR3 extends over 14 amino acids. The CDR3 nucleotides are TGTGCCAGCAGCGTAAATAGGCACACAGATACGCAGTATTTT. Its translation is CASSVNRHTDTQYF.

This clonotype was recorded many times. This chain connects TRBV12-3 or TRBV12-4 to TRBJ2-5, with D possibly TRBD1 on 7 matching bases. This CDR3 is built from 17 residues. Trimming cost V 0 bases and J 3 bases, with 17 bases left between them. The CDR3 DNA reads TGTGCCAGCAGTTTAGCCCCTCGAAGCAGGGGGGAAGAGACCCAGTACTTC. It translates to CASSLAPRSRGEETQYF.

This chain connects TRBV9 to TRBJ2-5, with 10 bases aligning to TRBD2. The ends lost 1 base at V and 4 bases at J; junction bases unmatched: 10. This CDR3 spans 17 amino acids. Germline V gene lookup returns CDR1 SGDLS and CDR2 YYNGEE. The CDR3 DNA is TGTGCCAGCAGCGTAACCAGCGGGGGGGCCGGGGGAGAGACCCAGTACTTC. Protein: CASSVTSGGAGGETQYF.